This T cell receptor (beta chain) was recovered during a study of shared clonotypes between healthy human individuals. Findings and limits, study-wide: It was the non-shared clonotypes that had lower generation probabilities than clonotypes shared by all four donors. Across a handful of donors, naive CD4 shared around 5%, naive CD8 over 3%, memory CD4 over 2%, memory CD8 about 0.4%. On the whole, naive subsets had larger estimated richness than memory subsets had.

The sample holds one count of this clone. The antigen is not known. V was trimmed by 1 base and J by 0 bases, leaving 10 bases between them. Germline assignment: CDR1 KGHSH and CDR2 LQKENI. There are 15 residues in the CDR3. Generated by immunoSEQ multiplex PCR, the TCRdb table keeps only in-frame clones and is missing some. This table holds 1.6 million or so clones, approximately 96% found once. V is TRBV18 and J is TRBJ2-7; the D is unclear. This sequence was found in a man aged 30-40 years in good health. The specimen was naive CD4+ T cells sorted from blood. Indicated subset: CD45RA+ positively selected. The CDR3 is CASSPQTLSSYEQYF. The CDR3 DNA reads TGTGCCAGCTCACCACAGACCCTGAGCTCCTACGAGCAGTACTTC. Combining the CDR3 with reference TRBV18 and TRBJ2-7 gives the whole variable domain NAGVMQNPRHLVRRRGQEARLRCSPMKGHSHVYWYRQLPEEGLKFMVYLQKENIIDESGMPKERFSAEFPKEGPSILRIQQVVRGDSAAYFCASSPQTLSSYEQYFGPGTRLTVT.